The text below deals with one T cell receptor (beta chain). Its antigen remains unidentified. Using immunoSEQ multiplex PCR, the repertoire was profiled, and TCRdb retains in-frame clones only, with some absent. The profile shows about 360,000 clones, more than 80% of them singletons. This entry is derived from a study of cytomegalovirus exposure and HLA in healthy donors. The CDR3 sequence is 13 residues long. CDR1 KGHSH and CDR2 LQKENI come from the germline V gene. The V end lost 4 bases, the J end lost 6 bases, and 10 bases lay between the germline ends. The study, taken as a whole, reports: Overall, under 200 TCR beta chains were annotated as cytomegalovirus-associated.

The origin of this receptor is a woman under 30 in good health and CMV-seronegative. The rearrangement links TRBV18 to TRBJ2-1, with a weak D call TRBD1 (5 bases). Input material: PBMCs. The CDR3 DNA reads TGTGCCAGCTCACAGACTGGGGCCAATGAGCAGTTCTTC. It encodes CASSQTGANEQFF.